The TCR beta chain described here comes from a study of control samples from healthy donors and cancer patients. Sequencing was performed with immunoSEQ multiplex PCR; in TCRdb, only in-frame clones are kept and a portion is missing. This table has about 120,000 clones, around 90% appearing once. Source material: blood. This clonotype originated in a woman in her 70s in good health.

The CDR3 sequence: CSASPQRTSGGHNPYNEQFF. The CDR3 DNA follows: TGCAGTGCTAGTCCCCAAAGGACTAGCGGGGGGCACAATCCCTACAATGAGCAGTTCTTC. This rearrangement joins TRBV20-1 to TRBJ2-1; 14 bases match TRBD2. Germline CDR1 is DFQATT and CDR2 is SNEGSKA (reference sequence). The J segment lost 2 bases and the V segment lost 3 bases, leaving 15 bases of the junction unmatched. The CDR3 is made up of 20 amino acids.